The 7 T cell receptor beta chains below come from one sample, sequenced in a study of blood T cell repertoires in COVID-19. Data came from immunoSEQ multiplex PCR; TCRdb stores just in-frame clones and leaves some out. The repertoire holds about 370,000 clones, with roughly 92% as singletons. Sequencing was performed on PBMCs or T cells enriched from blood (not recorded which). The receptor source for this set is a woman in her forties who had been exposed to COVID-19.

The rearrangement links TRBV5-1 to TRBJ2-3; TRBD2 matches 10 bases. V trimming: 5 bases; J trimming: 0 bases; junction bases outside the gene matches: 12. CDR1 SGHRS and CDR2 YFSETQ come from the germline V gene. This CDR3 has 18 amino acids. DNA of the CDR3: TGCGCCAGCAGTCAGGGTGGTAGCGGGGGGCCGAGCACAGATACGCAGTATTTT. Its protein is CASSQGGSGGPSTDTQYF.

This rearrangement joins TRBV30 to TRBJ2-6; no reliable D call. Trimming took off 4 bases at V and 0 bases at J, with 7 bases between the two ends. Germline V gene lookup returns CDR1 GTSNPN and CDR2 SVGIG (reference sequence). This CDR3 is built from 14 residues. CDR3 in DNA: TGTGCCTGGAACCACAACTCTGGGGCCAACGTCCTGACTTTC. Encoded protein: CAWNHNSGANVLTF.

The chain links TRBV19 to TRBJ1-3; tentative D call: TRBD1 (6 bases). Germline V gene sequence: CDR1 LNHDA, CDR2 SQIVND (reference sequence). CDR3 length: 13 residues. V was clipped by 8 bases and J by 1 base, with 9 bases between them. The chain's CDR3 is CASSQGSGNTIYF. The CDR3, as DNA: TGTGCCAGTTCACAGGGTTCTGGAAACACCATATATTTT. Full variable domain (missing parts from reference TRBV19 and TRBJ1-3): DGGITQSPKYLFRKEGQNVTLSCEQNLNHDAMYWYRQDPGQGLRLIYYSQIVNDFQKGDIAEGYSVSREKKESFPLTVTSAQKNPTAFYLCASSQGSGNTIYFGEGSWLTVV.

V is TRBV29-1 and J is TRBJ2-3, with D tentatively TRBD1 (6 bases). Germline CDR1 and CDR2: SQVTM and ANQGSEA. V lost 5 bases and J lost 2, with 11 bases in between. The CDR3 contains 13 residues. CDR3 loop: CSVRQVLTDTQYF. CDR3 sequence (DNA): TGCAGCGTTAGACAGGTCCTCACAGATACGCAGTATTTT.

The chain is built from TRBV6-6 and TRBJ2-1, with 7 bases that match TRBD1. J was trimmed by 3 bases and V by 5 bases; bases with no gene match: 13. This CDR3 is built from 17 residues. Per the germline V gene, CDR1 is MNHNY and CDR2 is SVGAGI (reference sequence). CDR3 bases: TGTGCCAGCAGTCGGATGAGGGGACAGAGCTACTACAATGAGCAGTTCTTC. Translated, it gives CASSRMRGQSYYNEQFF.

The chain carries TRBV27 and TRBJ1-3; tentative D call: TRBD1 (5 bases). Germline V gene data show CDR1 as MNHEY and CDR2 as SMNVEV (reference sequence). CDR3 length equals 14 residues. V was pared by 8 bases and J by 3 bases, with 14 bases between. This CDR3 reads CASGAGLSGNTIYF. The CDR3 DNA follows: TGTGCCAGCGGAGCGGGACTGAGTGGAAACACCATATATTTT.

CDR3 sequence (DNA): TGTGCCAGCAGCCCCCGGGACTATTTAGATACGCAGTATTTT. It is translated as CASSPRDYLDTQYF. The chain combines TRBV7-3 with TRBJ2-3; 7 nucleotides agree with TRBD2. Trimming took 5 bases from V and 5 from J; bases not matched to a gene: 7. The germline V gene encodes CDR1 SGHTA and CDR2 FQGTGA. CDR3 length: 14 residues.